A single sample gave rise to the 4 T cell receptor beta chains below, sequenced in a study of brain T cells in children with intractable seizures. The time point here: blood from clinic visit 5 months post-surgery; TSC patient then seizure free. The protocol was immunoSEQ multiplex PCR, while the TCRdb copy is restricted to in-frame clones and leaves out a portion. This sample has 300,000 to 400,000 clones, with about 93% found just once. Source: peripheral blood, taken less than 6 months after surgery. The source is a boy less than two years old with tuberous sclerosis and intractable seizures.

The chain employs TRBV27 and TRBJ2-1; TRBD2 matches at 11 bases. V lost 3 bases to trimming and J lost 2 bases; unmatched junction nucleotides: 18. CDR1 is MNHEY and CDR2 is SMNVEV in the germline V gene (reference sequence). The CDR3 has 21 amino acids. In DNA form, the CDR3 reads TGTGCCAGCAGTTTCGCGATACCGGGACTAGCGGCGAGAAGCCCCTACAATGAGCAGTTCTTC. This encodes CASSFAIPGLAARSPYNEQFF.

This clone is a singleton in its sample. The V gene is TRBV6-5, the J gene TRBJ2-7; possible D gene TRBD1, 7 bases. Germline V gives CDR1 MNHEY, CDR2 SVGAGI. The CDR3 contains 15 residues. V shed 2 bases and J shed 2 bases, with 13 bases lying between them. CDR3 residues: CASSYLQGGTYEQYF. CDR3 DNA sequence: TGTGCCAGCAGTTACCTCCAGGGGGGAACCTACGAGCAGTACTTC.

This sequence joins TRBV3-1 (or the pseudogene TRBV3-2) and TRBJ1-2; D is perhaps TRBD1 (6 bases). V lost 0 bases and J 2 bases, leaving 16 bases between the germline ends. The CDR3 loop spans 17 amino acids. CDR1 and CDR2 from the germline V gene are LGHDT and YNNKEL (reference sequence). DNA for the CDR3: TGTGCCAGCAGCCAAGAGGGGGCAGGTGGGCTCAACTATGGCTACACCTTC. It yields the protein CASSQEGAGGLNYGYTF.

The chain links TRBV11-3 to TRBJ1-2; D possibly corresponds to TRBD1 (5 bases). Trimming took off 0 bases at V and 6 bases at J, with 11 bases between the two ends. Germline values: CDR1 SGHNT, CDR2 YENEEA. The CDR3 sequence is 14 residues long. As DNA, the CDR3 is TGTGCCAGCAGCTTAGATTTGCAGGGTGATGGCTACACCTTC. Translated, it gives CASSLDLQGDGYTF. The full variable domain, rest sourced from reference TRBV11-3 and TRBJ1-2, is EAGVVQSPRYKIIEKKQPVAFWCNPISGHNTLYWYLQNLGQGPELLIRYENEEAVDDSQLPKDRFSAERLKGVDSTLKIQPAELGDSAVYLCASSLDLQGDGYTFGSGTRLTVV.